This TCR beta chain was identified in a study of T cells in Graves' hyperthyroidism and ophthalmopathy. This clonotype was seen a few times. The CDR3 is made up of 14 amino acids. Germline V gene sequence: CDR1 LNHDA, CDR2 SQIVND (reference sequence). The V gene lost 3 bases and the J gene lost 1 base, with 9 bases spanning the gap. RNA transcripts served as the template for amplifying TCR beta CDR3 regions. The HTBI set primed first-round TCR CDR3 RT-PCR. TCRdb reanalysed the multiplex PCR reads using MiXCR and keeps one entry per CDR3 protein. The table has approximately 420,000 distinct CDR3 sequences, more than 13% seen once.

The sequenced sample was blood. The receptor's source is a woman aged 25 to 39 with Graves' hyperthyroidism. The chain couples TRBV19 to TRBJ2-5; D is undetermined. The CDR3 region has the DNA TGTGCCAGTAGTATTGGCGGATCCCAAGAGACCCAGTACTTC. Protein product: CASSIGGSQETQYF. The variable domain in full, completed from reference TRBV19 and TRBJ2-5, reads DGGITQSPKYLFRKEGQNVTLSCEQNLNHDAMYWYRQDPGQGLRLIYYSQIVNDFQKGDIAEGYSVSREKKESFPLTVTSAQKNPTAFYLCASSIGGSQETQYFGPGTRLLVL.